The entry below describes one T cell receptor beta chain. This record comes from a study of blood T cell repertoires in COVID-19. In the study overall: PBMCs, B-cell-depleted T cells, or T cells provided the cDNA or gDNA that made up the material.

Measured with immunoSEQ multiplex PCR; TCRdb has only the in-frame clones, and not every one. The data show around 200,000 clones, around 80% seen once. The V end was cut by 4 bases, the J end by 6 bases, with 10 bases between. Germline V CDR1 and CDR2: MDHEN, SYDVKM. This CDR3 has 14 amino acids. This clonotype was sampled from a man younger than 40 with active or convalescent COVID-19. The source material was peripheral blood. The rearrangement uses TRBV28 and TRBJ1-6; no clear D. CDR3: CASSSGGSNSPLHF. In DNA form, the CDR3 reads TGTGCCAGCAGTTCTGGAGGGAGTAATTCACCCCTCCACTTT.